This T cell receptor beta chain was obtained from a study of shared clonotypes between healthy human individuals. Findings and limits, study-wide: Naive CD4 clonotype sharing across several donors was about 5%. Clonotype sharing among donors was expected to depend on sequencing depth. Limitation of the genetic and exposure-history diversity represented came from the few donors.

This CDR3 contains 15 residues. Germline loops: CDR1 SGHRS, CDR2 YFSETQ. V was pared by 5 bases and J by 6 bases, with 6 bases of the junction left unmatched. Many counts were recorded for this clone. Its antigen is unidentified. Here immunoSEQ multiplex PCR was the method, and the copy in TCRdb shows in-frame clones only, minus some. The data contain 950,000 to 1,100,000 clones, 75% of them singletons. The clonotype was recovered from a man aged 18 to 35 in good health. The sample taken for sequencing was memory CD4+ T cells sorted from blood. As for subset: CD45RA-negative fraction. This chain links TRBV5-1 with TRBJ2-3; 13 bases fit TRBD2. CDR3 residues: CASRDGTSGADTQYF. The CDR3 nucleotides are TGCGCCAGCAGGGACGGGACTAGCGGGGCCGATACGCAGTATTTT.